The 9 T cell receptor beta chains presented below share a single source sample, sequenced in a study of blood T cell repertoires in COVID-19. Produced via immunoSEQ multiplex PCR; TCRdb's table is partial and in-frame only. The sample holds approximately 210,000 clones, around 82% seen once. The sample comprised peripheral blood. The origin of the receptors is a man in his fifties or sixties with active or convalescent COVID-19.

Concerning this clone itself: Other DNA sequences from this sample encode an identical CDR3 as well. This chain uses TRBV19 with TRBJ2-1; D is ambiguous. The germline gives CDR1 LNHDA, CDR2 SQIVND (reference sequence). V was shortened by 5 bases and J by 0 bases, with 11 bases between the two germline ends. This CDR3 has 15 amino acids. CDR3 loop: CASSPGGSSYNEQFF. The CDR3 nucleotides are TGTGCCAGTAGTCCGGGTGGTAGCTCCTACAATGAGCAGTTCTTC.

The gene calls are TRBV15 and TRBJ1-2; D perhaps matches TRBD1 (5 bases). V lost 4 bases, J lost 7 bases, and 10 bases lay in between. This CDR3 spans 12 amino acids. Germline loops: CDR1 LNHNV, CDR2 YYDKDF (reference sequence). DNA of the CDR3: TGTGCCACCAGCACGGCAGGGTTTGGCTACACCTTC. It encodes CATSTAGFGYTF.

The rearrangement links TRBV10-3 to TRBJ2-7; 7 nucleotides agree with TRBD1. Germline V CDR1 and CDR2: ENHRY, SYGVKD. J lost 0 bases, V lost 5 bases, and 4 bases had no gene match. This CDR3 is built from 14 residues. CDR3 residues: CAISHGTASYEQYF. DNA of the CDR3: TGTGCCATCAGTCACGGGACAGCCTCCTACGAGCAGTACTTC.

The chain carries TRBV6-4 and TRBJ1-1; no clear D gene. With 4 bases removed from V and 5 bases from J, the gap between germline ends came to 11 bases. The CDR3 loop spans 13 amino acids. Germline CDR1 MRHNA, CDR2 SNTAGT. CDR3 bases: TGTGCCAGCAGTGGGACTGCTGGGACTGAAGCTTTCTTT. Residues: CASSGTAGTEAFF.

The rearrangement links TRBV5-1 to TRBJ1-2; TRBD1 matches at 9 bases. Germline assignment: CDR1 SGHRS and CDR2 YFSETQ. The CDR3 has 14 amino acids. V lost 4 bases and J lost 4; bases outside the gene matches: 5. This chain's CDR3 is CASSTGGGGYGYTF. The CDR3 DNA sequence: TGCGCCAGCAGCACAGGGGGCGGAGGCTATGGCTACACCTTC.

In DNA form, the CDR3 reads TGTGCCAGCAGCATTAGTCACGTGGATACGCAGTATTTT. It encodes CASSISHVDTQYF. The chain employs TRBV7-9 and TRBJ2-3; D gene unclear. V was trimmed by 5 bases and J by 6 bases, leaving 12 bases between them. CDR3 length: 13 residues. From germline, CDR1 is SEHNR and CDR2 FQNEAQ (reference sequence).

The chain is built from TRBV4-3 and TRBJ2-5, with D hard to call. V was clipped by 1 base and J by 4 bases, with 13 bases between them. The CDR3 is made up of 15 amino acids. CDR1 is LGHNA and CDR2 is YSLEER in the germline V gene. This CDR3 is CASSQGRRTAETQYF. The DNA of the CDR3 is TGCGCCAGCAGCCAAGGACGCCGAACAGCAGAGACCCAGTACTTC.

The chain carries TRBV2 and TRBJ1-3; 8 nucleotides agree with TRBD1. The CDR3 extends over 15 amino acids. In germline, CDR1 is SNHLY, CDR2 FYNNEI. J was trimmed by 4 bases and V by 4 bases; bases with no gene match: 6. DNA for the CDR3: TGTGCCAGCAGTGCCGGACAGGGCTTGGGAAACACCATATATTTT. It codes for CASSAGQGLGNTIYF.

The genes are TRBV7-6 and TRBJ1-2; D is uncertain. Looked up from germline, CDR1 is SGHVS and CDR2 is FNYEAQ. V lost 5 bases, J lost 6 bases, and 19 bases lay in between. The CDR3 spans 15 residues. CDR3 sequence reads: CASSASGLSGHGYTF. The CDR3 region has the DNA TGTGCCAGCAGCGCTAGCGGACTTTCGGGCCATGGCTACACCTTC.